Presented here are 29 T cell receptor beta chains from one specimen sequenced in a study of T cell changes during pregnancy in multiple sclerosis. The method was immunoSEQ multiplex PCR; TCRdb's version includes in-frame clones alone and lacks a portion of them. The sample carries nearly 110,000 clones, about 90% recorded once. The material was peripheral blood, obtained before pregnancy. The receptors were sampled from a female donor with multiple sclerosis, enrolled in a pregnancy study.

This clone was seen a few times. The V gene is TRBV2, the J gene TRBJ2-2; D might be TRBD2 (6 bases). The V end was cut by 5 bases, the J end by 2 bases, with 12 bases between. The CDR3 is made up of 15 amino acids. Germline V gives CDR1 SNHLY, CDR2 FYNNEI. The CDR3 region is CASSREGLNTGELFF. In DNA form, the CDR3 reads TGTGCCAGCAGTCGCGAGGGACTTAACACCGGGGAGCTGTTTTTT.

V is TRBV5-1 and J is TRBJ2-1, with 9 bases fitting TRBD1. The CDR3 is made up of 15 amino acids. Germline V gene sequence: CDR1 SGHRS, CDR2 YFSETQ. Unmatched junction bases numbered 4, after V lost 4 bases and J lost 2 bases. The CDR3 spells CASSRDRATYNEQFF. CDR3 nucleotide sequence: TGCGCCAGCAGCCGGGACAGGGCCACCTACAATGAGCAGTTCTTC.

This chain joins TRBV2 and TRBJ2-5; tentative D call: TRBD2 (5 bases). The CDR3 consists of 13 residues. The V gene lost 5 bases and the J gene lost 5 bases, with 12 bases spanning the gap. In germline, CDR1 is SNHLY, CDR2 FYNNEI. The CDR3 DNA is TGTGCCAGCAGTATCGGGAACCGGGAGACCCAGTACTTC. It codes for CASSIGNRETQYF.

J is TRBJ2-4 and V is TRBV11-2; 7 nucleotides match TRBD1. Germline V gene sequence: CDR1 SGHAT, CDR2 FQNNGV. V lost 5 bases and J lost 4; bases outside the gene matches: 8. The CDR3 loop spans 15 amino acids. CDR3 residues: CASSTTGRKKNIQYF. The CDR3 DNA follows: TGTGCCAGCAGCACGACAGGGCGGAAGAAAAACATTCAGTACTTC.

The genes are TRBV4-3 and TRBJ2-7; 13 bases line up with TRBD2. Germline V CDR1 and CDR2: LGHNA, YSLEER. Trimming took 2 bases from V and 3 from J; bases not matched to a gene: 4. The CDR3 covers 16 residues. DNA of the CDR3: TGCGCCAGCAGCCAAACAGGGACTAGCGGGGTCTACGAGCAGTACTTC. Encoded protein: CASSQTGTSGVYEQYF.

The chain is built from TRBV6-1 and TRBJ1-1; the D gene is possibly TRBD1 (6 bases). CDR1 and CDR2 (germline): MNHNS, SASEGT. V lost 2 bases to trimming and J lost 3 bases, with 19 bases between them. There are 17 residues in the CDR3. CDR3 protein: CASSELPGAGGHTEAFF. The DNA of the CDR3 is TGTGCCAGCAGTGAACTACCGGGGGCGGGAGGGCACACTGAAGCTTTCTTT.

The chain joins TRBV5-5 to TRBJ1-5; D is unresolved. Per the germline V gene, CDR1 is SGHKS and CDR2 is YYEKEE (reference sequence). The CDR3 contains 15 residues. The ends were cut back, 0 bases at V and 6 bases at J, with 13 bases in the middle. This CDR3 is CASSLVSSHGQPQHF. CDR3 nucleotides: TGTGCCAGCAGCTTGGTTTCGTCCCACGGTCAGCCCCAGCATTTT.

The chain links TRBV5-4 to TRBJ1-6; no clear D gene. CDR3 length equals 16 residues. CDR1 is SGHNT and CDR2 is YYREEE in the germline V gene (reference sequence). The V end was cut by 4 bases, the J end by 7 bases, with 18 bases between. The CDR3 bases are TGTGCCAGCAGCCCGGTGGCAGGCCCCAAAAATTCACCCCTCCACTTT. Protein sequence: CASSPVAGPKNSPLHF. Together with reference TRBV5-4 and TRBJ1-6, the CDR3 gives the full variable domain: ETGVTQSPTHLIKTRGQQVTLRCSSQSGHNTVSWYQQALGQGPQFIFQYYREEENGRGNFPPRFSGLQFPNYSSELNVNALELDDSALYLCASSPVAGPKNSPLHFGNGTRLTVT.

The V call is TRBV5-4, the J call TRBJ2-7, with D tentatively TRBD2 (6 bases). Germline-derived CDR1 and CDR2 are SGHNT and YYREEE (reference sequence). The V gene lost 1 base and the J gene lost 3 bases, with 14 bases spanning the gap. This CDR3 has 15 amino acids. The CDR3 DNA reads TGTGCCAGCAGCTTGTTCGCTAGCGTAGTCTACGAGCAGTACTTC. Amino acid sequence: CASSLFASVVYEQYF. Supplemented by reference TRBV5-4 and TRBJ2-7, the full variable domain reads ETGVTQSPTHLIKTRGQQVTLRCSSQSGHNTVSWYQQALGQGPQFIFQYYREEENGRGNFPPRFSGLQFPNYSSELNVNALELDDSALYLCASSLFASVVYEQYFGPGTRLTVT.

The gene calls are TRBV5-6 and TRBJ2-7, with a tentative D call TRBD2 (5 bases). The CDR3 sequence is 17 residues long. Looked up from germline, CDR1 is SGHDT and CDR2 is YYEEEE. V was trimmed by 4 bases and J by 7 bases, leaving 27 bases between them. The CDR3 loop is CASSVPKPAGRAWEQYF. CDR3 in DNA: TGTGCCAGCAGCGTACCCAAGCCGGCGGGCCGCGCCTGGGAGCAGTACTTC.

J is TRBJ2-6 and V is TRBV5-6; maybe TRBD2 (6 bases). The germline CDR1 and CDR2 sequences are SGHDT and YYEEEE. Trimming pared 4 bases from V and 3 bases from J, leaving 11 bases between. This CDR3 spans 15 amino acids. In nucleotides, the CDR3 is TGTGCCAGCAGCAAAGGAGGGGTTGGGGCCAACGTCCTGACTTTC. It specifies CASSKGGVGANVLTF.

This clone was seen once. The rearrangement joins TRBV28 to TRBJ2-7, with a tentative D call TRBD2 (6 bases). The CDR3 is 15 amino acids. V was pared by 3 bases and J by 3 bases, with 15 bases between. Germline loops: CDR1 MDHEN, CDR2 SYDVKM. CDR3 coding DNA: TGTGCCAGCAGTTTTACAGGTACGGGGGTCTACGAGCAGTACTTC. Translation: CASSFTGTGVYEQYF.

V usage is TRBV6-5 and J usage is TRBJ1-5; D call uncertain. V lost 5 bases and J 1 base, leaving 12 bases between the germline ends. The CDR3 has 15 residues. Looked up from germline, CDR1 is MNHEY and CDR2 is SVGAGI. The CDR3 sequence is CASSHNSGSNQPQHF. The DNA of the CDR3 is TGTGCCAGCAGTCATAACTCCGGGAGCAATCAGCCCCAGCATTTT.

V gene TRBV28 combines with J gene TRBJ2-5; TRBD1 matches at 7 bases. Germline CDR1 and CDR2: MDHEN and SYDVKM. The CDR3 is 14 amino acids. J was trimmed by 5 bases and V by 4 bases; bases with no gene match: 7. CDR3 in amino acids: CASSSKGAGETQYF. Written as DNA, the CDR3 is TGTGCCAGCAGTTCTAAGGGGGCCGGGGAGACCCAGTACTTC.

The chain couples TRBV2 to TRBJ2-7, with TRBD1 identical over 10 bases. The CDR3 consists of 14 residues. Losses at the gene ends were 8 bases for V and 6 bases for J; bases not matched to a gene: 10. Germline CDR1 is SNHLY and CDR2 is FYNNEI. The CDR3 coding sequence is TGTGCCAGCGCCCCGGACAGGGGGTCTGTCGAGCAGTACTTC. Translated, it gives CASAPDRGSVEQYF. Supplemented by reference TRBV2 and TRBJ2-7, the full variable domain reads EPEVTQTPSHQVTQMGQEVILRCVPISNHLYFYWYRQILGQKVEFLVSFYNNEISEKSEIFDDQFSVERPDGSNFTLKIRSTKLEDSAMYFCASAPDRGSVEQYFGPGTRLTVT.

The chain's CDR3 is CASSQDTGSAYGYTF. In DNA form, the CDR3 reads TGTGCCAGCAGCCAAGATACAGGGAGCGCCTATGGCTACACCTTC. This sequence joins TRBV4-2 and TRBJ1-2, with D possibly matching TRBD1 (6 bases). The germline V and J ends were trimmed by 0 bases and 4 bases, with 12 bases remaining between them. Germline CDR1 LGHNA, CDR2 YNFKEQ. The CDR3 is 15 residues long.

The chain joins TRBV5-6 to TRBJ2-7; 8 positions agree with TRBD1. CDR3 size: 15 residues. J gave up 0 bases and V 4 bases, and 6 bases lay outside the gene matches. The germline V gene has CDR1 SGHDT and CDR2 YYEEEE. The CDR3 is CASSDRGKVSYEQYF. CDR3 bases: TGTGCCAGCAGCGACAGGGGTAAGGTCTCCTACGAGCAGTACTTC.

The gene calls are TRBV14 and TRBJ2-5; TRBD1 is a possible D gene (6 bases). CDR1 and CDR2 (germline): SGHDN, FVKESK. The germline V and J ends were trimmed by 4 bases and 7 bases, with 13 bases remaining between them. The CDR3 runs to 13 residues. CDR3 protein: CASSRDRMGTQYF. In nucleotides, the CDR3 is TGTGCCAGCAGCCGAGACAGGATGGGGACCCAGTACTTC.

The J gene is TRBJ2-1, the V gene TRBV6-1, with 7 bases fitting TRBD2. This CDR3 contains 12 residues. Germline-derived CDR1 and CDR2 are MNHNS and SASEGT. The CDR3 here is CVLADNYNEQFF. CDR3 in DNA: TGTGTTCTAGCGGACAACTACAATGAGCAGTTCTTC.

This clone was observed once. V usage is TRBV6-6 and J usage is TRBJ1-2; TRBD1 is a possible D gene (6 bases). Germline CDR1 is MNHNY and CDR2 is SVGAGI (reference sequence). The CDR3 consists of 13 residues. V was cut by 2 bases and J by 4 bases, with 8 bases left in between. The CDR3 here is CASSYQGLYGYTF. Written as DNA, the CDR3 is TGTGCCAGCAGTTACCAGGGGCTCTATGGCTACACCTTC.

The chain couples TRBV5-5 to TRBJ1-1; D is possibly TRBD1 (6 bases). The germline V and J ends were trimmed by 1 base and 1 base, with 11 bases remaining between them. Germline CDR1 SGHKS, CDR2 YYEKEE (reference sequence). The CDR3 covers 15 residues. CDR3 protein: CASSLLGRGNTEAFF. DNA for the CDR3: TGTGCCAGCAGCTTGTTGGGCAGGGGGAACACTGAAGCTTTCTTT.

The chain is built from TRBV4-2 and TRBJ1-2; a possible D gene is TRBD1 (6 bases). CDR1 is LGHNA and CDR2 is YNFKEQ in the germline V gene. CDR3 length: 13 residues. Trimming left V 3 bases short and J 4 bases short, with 9 bases between. The CDR3 bases are TGTGCCAGCAGCCATGAGACAGGCTATGGCTACACCTTC. Amino acid sequence: CASSHETGYGYTF.

The CDR3 DNA sequence: TGTGCCAGCAGCGTAGGACAGGGTTTCACCGGGGAGCTGTTTTTT. Amino acid sequence: CASSVGQGFTGELFF. The chain has TRBV9 and TRBJ2-2, with 7 nucleotides matching TRBD1. V was pared by 0 bases and J by 4 bases, with 3 bases of the junction left unmatched. Germline V gives CDR1 SGDLS, CDR2 YYNGEE. The CDR3 length is 15 residues.

V usage is TRBV7-2 and J usage is TRBJ2-3; no reliable D call. Trimming removed 1 base from V and 0 bases from J, with 5 bases in between. From germline, CDR1 is SGHTA and CDR2 FQGNSA. The CDR3 is made up of 14 amino acids. The CDR3 nucleotides are TGTGCCAGCAGCTTAGTTGGCAGCACAGATACGCAGTATTTT. Its translation: CASSLVGSTDTQYF. Full variable domain (missing parts from reference TRBV7-2 and TRBJ2-3): GAGVSQSPSNKVTEKGKDVELRCDPISGHTALYWYRQSLGQGLEFLIYFQGNSAPDKSGLPSDRFSAERTGGSVSTLTIQRTQQEDSAVYLCASSLVGSTDTQYFGPGTRLTVL.

The chain links TRBV30 to TRBJ2-7; D gene uncertain. The CDR3 extends over 12 amino acids. Germline V CDR1 and CDR2: GTSNPN, SVGIG (reference sequence). Trimming removed 0 bases from V and 3 bases from J, with 6 bases in between. CDR3 region: CAWSVVSYEQYF. CDR3 sequence (DNA): TGTGCCTGGAGTGTAGTTAGCTACGAGCAGTACTTC.

This sequence joins TRBV4-3 and TRBJ1-2; 9 positions match TRBD1. V was pared by 1 base and J by 8 bases, with 5 bases of the junction left unmatched. This CDR3 contains 14 residues. Germline V lookup: CDR1 LGHNA, CDR2 YSLEER. The CDR3 DNA follows: TGCGCCAGCAGCCAAGCACAGGGGGCGGAGGGCTACACCTTC. This encodes CASSQAQGAEGYTF.

The V call is TRBV2, the J call TRBJ1-4; 9 nucleotides match TRBD1. Germline loops: CDR1 SNHLY, CDR2 FYNNEI. J gave up 3 bases and V 6 bases, and 11 bases lay outside the gene matches. This CDR3 spans 17 amino acids. The CDR3 coding sequence is TGTGCCAGCAGCTTGGGGACAGGGTTCGTAGCTAATGAAAAACTGTTTTTT. Residues: CASSLGTGFVANEKLFF. Complete variable domain (other parts from reference TRBV2 and TRBJ1-4): EPEVTQTPSHQVTQMGQEVILRCVPISNHLYFYWYRQILGQKVEFLVSFYNNEISEKSEIFDDQFSVERPDGSNFTLKIRSTKLEDSAMYFCASSLGTGFVANEKLFFGSGTQLSVL.

This clone came up a few times. The chain employs TRBV4-3 and TRBJ2-1, with TRBD2 matching over 9 bases. Trimming took 5 bases from V and 6 from J; bases not matched to a gene: 5. Germline V gene lookup returns CDR1 LGHNA and CDR2 YSLEER. The CDR3 is 14 residues long. CDR3 DNA: TGCGCCAGCAGCTCGACTAGCGGAGTCAATGAGCAGTTCTTC. Translated: CASSSTSGVNEQFF.

V gene TRBV27 combines with J gene TRBJ2-5; 7 bases line up with TRBD1. J was trimmed by 4 bases and V by 6 bases; bases with no gene match: 5. This CDR3 is 13 amino acids long. The germline CDR1 and CDR2 sequences are MNHEY and SMNVEV (reference sequence). Written as DNA, the CDR3 is TGTGCCAGCAGACCCGGGACAGTAGAGACCCAGTACTTC. Amino acid sequence: CASRPGTVETQYF.